Below, one T cell receptor (beta chain) is given with its context. These data originate in a study of control samples from healthy donors and cancer patients. CDR3 length: 16 amino acids. CDR1 and CDR2 from the germline V gene are MGHRA and YSYEKL. Losses at the gene ends were 4 bases for V and 2 bases for J; bases not matched to a gene: 8. The table came from immunoSEQ multiplex PCR; TCRdb's copy has only in-frame clones and leaves some out. The sample holds approximately 100,000 clones, roughly 90% seen once. The chain links TRBV4-1 to TRBJ1-2, with TRBD1 identical over 9 bases. This receptor was obtained from a human donor in good health. The donor label of this sample is uncertain. The sample comprised blood. The CDR3 sequence is CASSPWFGQGNYGYTF. In DNA form, the CDR3 reads TGCGCCAGCAGCCCGTGGTTTGGACAGGGGAACTATGGCTACACCTTC.